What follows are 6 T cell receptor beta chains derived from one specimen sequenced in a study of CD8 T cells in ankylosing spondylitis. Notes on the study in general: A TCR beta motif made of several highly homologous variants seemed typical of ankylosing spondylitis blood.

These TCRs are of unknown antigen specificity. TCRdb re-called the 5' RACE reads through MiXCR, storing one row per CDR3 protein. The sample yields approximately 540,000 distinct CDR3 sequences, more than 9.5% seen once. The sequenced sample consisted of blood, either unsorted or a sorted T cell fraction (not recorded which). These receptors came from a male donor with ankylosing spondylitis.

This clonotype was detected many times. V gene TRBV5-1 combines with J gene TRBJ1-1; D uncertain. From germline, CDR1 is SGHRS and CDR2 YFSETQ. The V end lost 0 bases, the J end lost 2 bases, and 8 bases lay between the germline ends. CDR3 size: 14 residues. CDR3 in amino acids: CASSLGLSNTEAFF. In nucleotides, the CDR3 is TGCGCCAGCAGCTTGGGGTTGTCTAACACTGAAGCTTTCTTT.

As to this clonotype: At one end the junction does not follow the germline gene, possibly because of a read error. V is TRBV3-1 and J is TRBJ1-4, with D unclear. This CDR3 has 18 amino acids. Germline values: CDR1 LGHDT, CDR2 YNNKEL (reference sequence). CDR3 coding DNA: TGTGCCTGCAGTTTCGCCTACTCTGTGCGTGCTAAAGATGAAAAACTGTTTTTT. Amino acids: CACSFAYSVRAKDEKLFF.

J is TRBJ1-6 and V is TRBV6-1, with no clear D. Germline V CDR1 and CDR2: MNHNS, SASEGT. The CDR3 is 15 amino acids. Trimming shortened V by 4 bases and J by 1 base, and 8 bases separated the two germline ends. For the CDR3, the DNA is TGTGCCAGCAGTGGAACGAGGTCCTATAATTCACCCCTCCACTTT. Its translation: CASSGTRSYNSPLHF.

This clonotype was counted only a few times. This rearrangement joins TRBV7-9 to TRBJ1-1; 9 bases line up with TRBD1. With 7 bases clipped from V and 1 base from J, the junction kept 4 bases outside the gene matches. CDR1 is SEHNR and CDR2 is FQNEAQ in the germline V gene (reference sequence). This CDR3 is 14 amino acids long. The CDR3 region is CASTLTGGNTEAFF. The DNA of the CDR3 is TGTGCCAGCACCCTGACAGGGGGGAACACTGAAGCTTTCTTT. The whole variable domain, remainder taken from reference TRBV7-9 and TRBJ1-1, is DTGVSQNPRHKITKRGQNVTFRCDPISEHNRLYWYRQTLGQGPEFLTYFQNEAQLEKSRLLSDRFSAERPKGSFSTLEIQRTEQGDSAMYLCASTLTGGNTEAFFGQGTRLTVV.

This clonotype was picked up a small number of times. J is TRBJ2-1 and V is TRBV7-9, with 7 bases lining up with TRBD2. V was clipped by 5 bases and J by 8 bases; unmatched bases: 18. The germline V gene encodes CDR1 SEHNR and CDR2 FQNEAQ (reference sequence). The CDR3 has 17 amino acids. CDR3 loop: CASSPGVRDYLGDEQFF. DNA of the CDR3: TGTGCCAGCAGCCCAGGAGTCCGGGACTACCTGGGGGATGAGCAGTTCTTC.

The CDR3 protein is CAISDNSVEQYF. The CDR3 coding sequence is TGTGCCATCAGTGACAATTCAGTGGAGCAGTACTTC. This rearrangement joins TRBV10-3 to TRBJ2-7; the D is unclear. CDR3 size: 12 residues. Trimming removed 3 bases from V and 7 bases from J, with 10 bases in between. Germline CDR1 reads ENHRY; CDR2 reads SYGVKD.